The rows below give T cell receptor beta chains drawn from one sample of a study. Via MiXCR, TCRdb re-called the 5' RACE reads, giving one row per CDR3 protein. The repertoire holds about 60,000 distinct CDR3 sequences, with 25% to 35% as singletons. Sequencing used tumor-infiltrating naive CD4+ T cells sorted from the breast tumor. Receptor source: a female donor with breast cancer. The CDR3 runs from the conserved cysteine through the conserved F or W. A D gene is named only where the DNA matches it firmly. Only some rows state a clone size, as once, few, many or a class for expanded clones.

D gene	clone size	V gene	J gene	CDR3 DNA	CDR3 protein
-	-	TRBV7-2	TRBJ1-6	TGTGCCAGCAGCTTAGACCGCGCAGCAGGGTATTCACCCCTCCACTTT	CASSLDRAAGYSPLHF
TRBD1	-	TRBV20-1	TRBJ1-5	TGCAGTGCTAGAGACGGGCAGGGGGGCAATCAGCCCCAGCATTTT	CSARDGQGGNQPQHF
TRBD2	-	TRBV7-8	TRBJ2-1	TGTGCCAGCCTCAAGCGGGACCTCTACAATGAGCAGTTCTTC	CASLKRDLYNEQFF
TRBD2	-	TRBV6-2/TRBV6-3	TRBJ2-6	TGTGCCAGCAGACGGACTAGCGTATTCTCTGGGGCCAACGTCCTGACTTTC	CASRRTSVFSGANVLTF
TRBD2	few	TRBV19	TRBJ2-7	TGTGCCAGTAGTATAGATGGGCGGCGCGGGGGTTACGAGCAGTACTTC	CASSIDGRRGGYEQYF
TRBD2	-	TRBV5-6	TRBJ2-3	TGTGCCAGCAGCCGGGTGGGGGGAGGGCCCACAGATACGCAGTATTTT	CASSRVGGGPTDTQYF
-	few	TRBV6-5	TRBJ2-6	TGTGCCAGCAGGGGAGCCAGGGGAGTAGGGACTGGGGCCAACGTCCTGACTTTC	CASRGARGVGTGANVLTF
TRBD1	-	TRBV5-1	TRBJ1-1	TGCGCCAGCAGCTTGGAGGGGGCCGGGGCTTTCTTT	CASSLEGAGAFF
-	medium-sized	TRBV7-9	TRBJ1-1	TGTGCCAGCAGCTTAGCCGGCGGGAACACTGAAGCTTTCTTT	CASSLAGGNTEAFF
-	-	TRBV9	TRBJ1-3	TGTGCCAGCAGCGACCGTTGGGGATCTATCCAATCTGGAAACACCATATATTTT	CASSDRWGSIQSGNTIYF
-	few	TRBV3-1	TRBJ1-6	TGTGCCAGCGGCGGGGATTCACCCCTCCACTTT	CASGGDSPLHF